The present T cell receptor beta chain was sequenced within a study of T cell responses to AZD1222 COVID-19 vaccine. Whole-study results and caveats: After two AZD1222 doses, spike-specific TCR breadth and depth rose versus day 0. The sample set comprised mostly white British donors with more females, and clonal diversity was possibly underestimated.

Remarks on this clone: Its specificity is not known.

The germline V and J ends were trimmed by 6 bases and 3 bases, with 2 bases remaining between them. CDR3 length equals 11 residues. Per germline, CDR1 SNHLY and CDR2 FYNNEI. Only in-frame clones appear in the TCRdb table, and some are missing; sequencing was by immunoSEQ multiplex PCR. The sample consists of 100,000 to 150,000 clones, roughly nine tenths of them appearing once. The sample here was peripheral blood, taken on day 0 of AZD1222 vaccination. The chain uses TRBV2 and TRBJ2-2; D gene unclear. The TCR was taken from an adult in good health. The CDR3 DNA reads TGTGCCAGCAGCTACACCGGGGAGCTGTTTTTT. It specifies CASSYTGELFF.